These T cell receptor beta chains were read from a single sample in a study of blood T cell repertoires in COVID-19. Repertoires were generated with immunoSEQ multiplex PCR, while TCRdb's copy carries only in-frame clones and drops some. Of some 190,000 clones listed, roughly 76% are singletons. The sequenced material came from peripheral blood. The origin of the receptors is a woman aged 40 to 50 with COVID-19, enrolled during active disease. Both conserved end residues are part of each CDR3.

V	length	CDR3
TRBV27	15	CASSLSRRTYNEQFF
TRBV5-8	16	CASSWDTGSGANVLTF
TRBV14	14	CASSQDSDTDTQYF
TRBV4-2	16	CASSEGLAGGVDTQYF
TRBV30	15	CAWSLGQGEDEKLFF
TRBV19	15	CATTGLAGGYNEQFF
TRBV5-6	12	CASSFSGQPQHF
TRBV5-1	15	CASSLAGGGNQPQHF
TRBV7-3	16	CASSLKAGGGYNEQFF
TRBV11-2	14	CASRAGGFRETQYF
TRBV5-6	13	CASSPGVAGGYTF
TRBV5-1	14	CASSPTSGRAGQYF
TRBV6-5	15	CASSYSGTANEKLFF
TRBV18	17	CASSPIGQKDSGNTIYF
TRBV19	12	CATRDRGLEAFF
TRBV13	17	CATSGGGESATNEKLFF
TRBV4-2	14	CASSQETGANEQFF
TRBV6-5	15	CASRDSGTRGLEQYF
TRBV11-1	15	CASSPGEAGTDTQYF
TRBV27	14	CASSLSITGHEQFF
TRBV7-7	12	CASSLAGGSQYF
TRBV19	16	CASSIGGAGGNQPQHF
TRBV9	15	CASSVGVQGYEKLFF
TRBV7-9	15	CASSLALADTDTQYF
TRBV30	15	CAWSAGQGAGETQYF
TRBV7-2	16	CASSRTLRGRQNTIYF
TRBV7-9	15	CASSRIQGAYNEQFF
TRBV30	13	CAWSVRVVGEQFF
TRBV27	15	CASSLDWSSYNEQFF
TRBV15	13	CATMYGGRNEQFF
TRBV30	14	CAWTLGQKNTEAFF
TRBV10-2	13	CASVTDHSYEQYF
TRBV11-2	16	CASSLRQTNNKNIQYF
TRBV19	14	CASSMPGGPETQYF
TRBV4-1	16	CASSQETDRDNQPQHF
TRBV6-4	15	CASIEGQGADQPQHF
TRBV7-9	14	CASRRQGGTETQYF
TRBV27	13	CASSHGQDYGYTF
TRBV5-1	15	CASSLTGELGQKLFF
TRBV28	15	CASQAGTSGRGEQFF
TRBV7-9	16	CASSPQGTVMNTEAFF
TRBV19	11	CVTRTYTEAFF
TRBV5-4	14	CASSLDRSTGELFF
TRBV11-2	13	CASSLDRVNEQYF
TRBV7-9	13	CASSLVSTDTQYF